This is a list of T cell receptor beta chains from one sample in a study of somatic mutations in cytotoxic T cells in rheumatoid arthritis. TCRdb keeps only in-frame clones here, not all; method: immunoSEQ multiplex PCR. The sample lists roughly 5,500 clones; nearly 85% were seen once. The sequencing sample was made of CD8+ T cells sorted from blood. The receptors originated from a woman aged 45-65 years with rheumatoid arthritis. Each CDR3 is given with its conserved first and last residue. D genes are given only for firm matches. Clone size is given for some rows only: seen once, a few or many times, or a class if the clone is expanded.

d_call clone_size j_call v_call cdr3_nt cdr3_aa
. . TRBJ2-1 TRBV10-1 TGCGCCAGCAGTGAGTCGACAGAGACGTTAGGCTCCTACAATGAGCAGTTCTTC CASSESTETLGSYNEQFF
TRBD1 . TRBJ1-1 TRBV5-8 TGTGCCAGCAGCTCCTACAGGGGGCCGGGAGGGACTGAAGCTTTCTTT CASSSYRGPGGTEAFF
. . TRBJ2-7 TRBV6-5 TGTGCCAGCAGCCACGGTGACACCCACGAGCAGTACTTC CASSHGDTHEQYF
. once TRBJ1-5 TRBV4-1 TGCGCCAGCAGCCAAGATTTCGGGGTAGGGAGTCAGCCCCAGCATTTT CASSQDFGVGSQPQHF
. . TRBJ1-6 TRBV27 TGTGCCAGCAGTCCCCCGGCGTCGACTACCCTCCACTTT CASSPPASTTLHF
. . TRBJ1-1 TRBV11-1 TGTGCCAGCAGTTCCGGGTGGGAGACTGAAGCTTTCTTT CASSSGWETEAFF
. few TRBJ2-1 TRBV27 TGTGCCAGCAGTTTAGAGGTCTACAATGAGCAGTTCTTC CASSLEVYNEQFF
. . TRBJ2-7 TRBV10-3 TGTGCCATCAGTGCTCCCGCTGAGGGGGTGGGATACGAGCAGTACTTC CAISAPAEGVGYEQYF
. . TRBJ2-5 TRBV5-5 TGTGCCAGCAGCTCGATGACAGGCAAAGAGACCCAGTACTTC CASSSMTGKETQYF
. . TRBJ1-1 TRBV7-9 TGTGCCAGCAGCTTAGATCGGGTGTCAGCTTTCTTT CASSLDRVSAFF
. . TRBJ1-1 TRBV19 TGTGCCAGTAGTACCAGGGAACGGACTGAAGCTTTCTTT CASSTRERTEAFF
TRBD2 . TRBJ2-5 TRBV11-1 TGTGCCAGCAGCTTAACGCTAGCGGGGGATAATGAGCAGTACTTC CASSLTLAGDNEQYF
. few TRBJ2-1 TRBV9 TGTGCCAGCACCTACCGGGACGGGGACTTCGAGGAGCAGTTCTTC CASTYRDGDFEEQFF
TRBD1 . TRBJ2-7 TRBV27 TGTGCCAGCAGTTTATCTGGACAGGGGTTGGGTTCGTACTTC CASSLSGQGLGSYF
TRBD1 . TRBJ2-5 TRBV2 TGTGCCACTCTCGTGCAGGGGGCGTTGGAGACCCAGTACTTC CATLVQGALETQYF
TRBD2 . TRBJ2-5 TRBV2 TGTGCCAGCAGTGATGTAGCGGGAGAGCAAGAGACCCAGTACTTC CASSDVAGEQETQYF
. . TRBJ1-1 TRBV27 TGTGCCAGCAGACGCGGAATGACTGAAGCTTTCTTT CASRRGMTEAFF
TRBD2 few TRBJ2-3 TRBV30 TGTGCCTGGTTAGCGGGAGAGGTGAGGGGGCAAAGGACAGATACGCAGTATTTT CAWLAGEVRGQRTDTQYF
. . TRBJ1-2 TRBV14 TGTGCCAGCAGCCAAACAGGGACCGTTAACTATGGCTACACCTTC CASSQTGTVNYGYTF
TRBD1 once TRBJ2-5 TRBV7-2 TGTGCCAGCAGCTTAGGTTATACCCGGACAGGGAAAGAGACCCAGTACTTC CASSLGYTRTGKETQYF
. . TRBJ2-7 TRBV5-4 TGTGCCAGCAGCTTGGAATCACGGGAGCTGATGTACGAGCAGTACTTC CASSLESRELMYEQYF
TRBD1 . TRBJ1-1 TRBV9 TGTGCCAGCAGCGTAGGGGACAGGGGATCTGAAGCTTTCTTT CASSVGDRGSEAFF
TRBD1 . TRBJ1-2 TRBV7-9 TGTGCCAGCAGCACCGGGACAGACTTTAACTATGGCTACACCTTC CASSTGTDFNYGYTF
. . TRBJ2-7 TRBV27 TGTGCCAGCAGAAACCCCCCGGGCGAGCAGTACTTC CASRNPPGEQYF
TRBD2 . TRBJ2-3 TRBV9 TGTGCCAGCAGCCCCTCCAGCGGGGGGGCAGCAGATACGCAGTATTTT CASSPSSGGAADTQYF
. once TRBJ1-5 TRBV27 TGTGCCAGCAGTTTGGGGGGTCAGCCCCAGCATTTT CASSLGGQPQHF
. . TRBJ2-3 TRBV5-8 TGTGCCAGCGGAGACAGGCTGCTTACAGATACGCAGTATTTT CASGDRLLTDTQYF
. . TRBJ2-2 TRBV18 TGTGCCAGCTCACCGTCAGTGAACACCGGGGAGCTGTTTTTT CASSPSVNTGELFF
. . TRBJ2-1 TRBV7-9 TGTGCCAGCAGCTCCCCGGGGAAGTCCGGTAAGACCTACAATGAGCAGTTCTTC CASSSPGKSGKTYNEQFF
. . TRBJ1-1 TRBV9 TGTGCCAGCAGCGCAGGGGTATCCACTGAAGCTTTCTTT CASSAGVSTEAFF
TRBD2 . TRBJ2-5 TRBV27 TGTGCCAGCAGTTCCCTTGAGCGGGAGGGTCCGGGGGAGACCCAGTACTTC CASSSLEREGPGETQYF
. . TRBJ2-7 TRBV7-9 TGTGCCAGCAGCGCGCCCGGACGGGGCTACGAGCAGTACTTC CASSAPGRGYEQYF
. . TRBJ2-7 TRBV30 TGTGCCTGGAGTGAGACGAGGGAGCAGTACTTC CAWSETREQYF
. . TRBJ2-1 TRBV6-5 TGTGCCAGCAGTGATCGGAGGTGGGAGCAGTTCTTC CASSDRRWEQFF
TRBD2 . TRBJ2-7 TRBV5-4 TGTGCCAGCAGCTTGGGAAGGACTAGCGGATACGAGCAGTACTTC CASSLGRTSGYEQYF
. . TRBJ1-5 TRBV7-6 TGTGCCAGCAGCTTAGCGGCCGACAGCCGTGGCAATCAGCCCCAGCATTTT CASSLAADSRGNQPQHF
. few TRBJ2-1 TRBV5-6 TGTGCCAGCAGCTTAGGCAGGGGATACGAGCAGTTCTTC CASSLGRGYEQFF
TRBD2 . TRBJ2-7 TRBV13 TGTGCCAGCAGCTCCGAGCGGGATGGGTCCTACGAGCAGTACTTC CASSSERDGSYEQYF
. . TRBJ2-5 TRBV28 TGTGCCAGCAAGCCGCCAGGGCTTCCCGAGACCCAGTACTTC CASKPPGLPETQYF
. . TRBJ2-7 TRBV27 TGTGCCAGCAGGCCGGACAGTATCGACGAGCAGTACTTC CASRPDSIDEQYF
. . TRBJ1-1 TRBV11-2 TGTGCCAGCAGTCCGGCGGGGATTGAAGCTTTCTTT CASSPAGIEAFF